Below, 4 T cell receptor beta chains from the same sample are listed, as sequenced in a study of T cell clonality in common variable immunodeficiency (dated by TCRdb to the mid-2010s). Libraries came from the immunoSEQ multiplex PCR assay. Imported from immuneACCESS, the table was reduced by TCRdb to in-frame sequences with V and J called. These copies leave out some clones; in studies compared against another copy, an unresolved V gene accounts for under half, and the cause of the remainder is not known. This sample has 44,000 or so clones, none of them a singleton. 0.6% to 0.8% of the sample goes to the ten largest clones. The sequenced sample was peripheral blood mononuclear cells. Every receptor here comes from a person aged 18-69 years in good health.

In its sample, this clone was seen many times. The missing CDR3 end, 3 residues past where the read stops, is filled in from the germline J gene. The chain joins TRBV5-1 to TRBJ2-3, with D possibly matching TRBD2 (6 bases). The CDR3 is 13 amino acids. Germline V gene data show CDR1 as SGHRS and CDR2 as YFSETQ. Trimming pared 4 bases from V and 5 bases from J, leaving 11 bases between. Incomplete CDR3 DNA: TGCGCCAGCAGCACCCGCGGGGAAGATACG. Amino acid sequence: CASSTRGEDT. The complete CDR3 sequence is CASSTRGEDTQYF.

The table lists this clone with many counts. The CDR3 end lies 3 residues beyond the end of the read and is filled in from the germline J gene. This sequence joins TRBV7-9 and TRBJ2-3; no reliable D call. The CDR3 is made up of 13 amino acids. Trimming removed 4 bases at V and 2 bases at J, with 7 bases between. Germline lookup yields CDR1 SEHNR and CDR2 FQNEAQ (reference sequence). The covered CDR3 bases are TGTGCCAGCAGCTCCCAGATCACAGATACG. This sequence encodes CASSSQITDT. The whole CDR3 sequence is CASSSQITDTQYF.

This clone has ten or more counts. The read ends 3 residues before the CDR3 terminus; that terminus is restored from the germline J gene. This chain joins TRBV7-9 and TRBJ1-1; D might be TRBD1 (5 bases). Trimming pared 1 base from V and 1 base from J, leaving 10 bases between. Germline V gene sequence: CDR1 SEHNR, CDR2 FQNEAQ (reference sequence). The CDR3 covers 15 residues. The part of the CDR3 DNA that was read is TGTGCCAGCAGCTTAGTCCGGGGGACGAACACTGAA. Its translation is CASSLVRGTNTE. The entire CDR3 protein reads CASSLVRGTNTEAFF. Full variable domain (remainder filled in from reference TRBV7-9 and TRBJ1-1): DTGVSQNPRHKITKRGQNVTFRCDPISEHNRLYWYRQTLGQGPEFLTYFQNEAQLEKSRLLSDRFSAERPKGSFSTLEIQRTEQGDSAMYLCASSLVRGTNTEAFFGQGTRLTVV.

In its sample, this clone was seen many times. The read ends 3 residues before the CDR3 terminus; that terminus is restored from the germline J gene. The chain combines TRBV7-3 with TRBJ2-7; tentatively, D is TRBD1 (5 bases). Trimming shortened V by 2 bases and J by 6 bases, and 17 bases separated the two germline ends. Germline V gene lookup returns CDR1 SGHTA and CDR2 FQGTGA. This CDR3 spans 15 amino acids. CDR3 region: CASSLGSGQSSEQYF. Incomplete CDR3 DNA: TGTGCCAGCAGCTTAGGTTCAGGACAATCTTCCGAG.